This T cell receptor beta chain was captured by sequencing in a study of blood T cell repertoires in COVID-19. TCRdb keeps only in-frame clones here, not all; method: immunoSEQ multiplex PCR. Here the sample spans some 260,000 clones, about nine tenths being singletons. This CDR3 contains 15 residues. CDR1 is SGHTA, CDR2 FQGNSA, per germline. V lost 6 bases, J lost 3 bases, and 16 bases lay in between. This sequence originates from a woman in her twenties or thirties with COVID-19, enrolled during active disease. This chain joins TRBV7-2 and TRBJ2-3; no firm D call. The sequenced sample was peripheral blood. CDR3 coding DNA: TGTGCCAGCAGTTCCGGAGTTGATGTGACAGATACGCAGTATTTT. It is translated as CASSSGVDVTDTQYF.